The next 7 T cell receptor beta chains were all read from a single sample in a study of T cell responses to AZD1222 COVID-19 vaccine (dated by TCRdb to 2020 to 2022). The library came from the immunoSEQ multiplex PCR assay. This is the immuneACCESS table as TCRdb keeps it, with only in-frame sequences that have V and J called. A part of the clones is gone; compared with another copy, unresolved V genes explain less than half, and the rest is unexplained. The sample table contains 100,000 to 150,000 clones; only one count was recorded for 70% to 90% of them. Of the sample, approximately 1.5% is held by the ten largest clones. According to the study, the label for this sample's time point signals: baseline before first vaccination. The source was peripheral blood, collected on day 0 of AZD1222 vaccination. The receptors stem from an adult in good health.

The genes are TRBV6-2 or TRBV6-3 and TRBJ2-2, with a weak D call TRBD1 (6 bases). This CDR3 is built from 14 residues. Germline V CDR1 and CDR2: MNHEY, SVGEGT. V dropped 2 bases and J dropped 7 bases, with 11 bases sitting between them. CDR3 region: CASSYARGYGELFF. DNA for the CDR3: TGTGCCAGCAGTTACGCTAGGGGGTACGGGGAGCTGTTTTTT.

This chain connects TRBV4-2 to TRBJ1-5; TRBD1 is a possible D gene (6 bases). The CDR3 sequence is 17 residues long. CDR1 and CDR2 (germline): LGHNA, YNFKEQ. V was cut by 0 bases and J by 5 bases, with 17 bases left in between. The CDR3 loop is CASSQDGAGPGDQPQHF. The DNA of the CDR3 is TGTGCCAGCAGCCAAGATGGGGCAGGCCCAGGGGATCAGCCCCAGCATTTT.

J is TRBJ2-7 and V is TRBV24-1; 10 bases line up with TRBD1. The CDR3 contains 13 residues. The V segment lost 9 bases and the J segment 5 bases; nucleotides outside the gene matches: 6. The germline V gene encodes CDR1 KGHDR and CDR2 SFDVKD. CDR3 sequence: CATGPGQGNEQYF. CDR3 sequence (DNA): TGTGCCACCGGACCGGGACAGGGGAACGAGCAGTACTTC.

The DNA of the CDR3 is TGTGCCAGCAGTGAGTTGGGGGGAGTAGGAACCGAGCAGTACTTC. Its translation is CASSELGGVGTEQYF. The chain is built from TRBV2 and TRBJ2-7, with D possibly TRBD2 on 6 matching bases. V was pared by 3 bases and J by 6 bases, with 18 bases between. The germline CDR1 and CDR2 sequences are SNHLY and FYNNEI. CDR3 length: 15 residues.

This chain joins TRBV19 and TRBJ1-1; no clear D. The CDR3 totals 15 residues. V dropped 1 base and J dropped 1 base, with 10 bases sitting between them. Germline assignment: CDR1 LNHDA and CDR2 SQIVND (reference sequence). Here the CDR3 DNA reads TGTGCCAGTAGTATAGTCGATGAATCGAACACTGAAGCTTTCTTT. The encoded protein is CASSIVDESNTEAFF.

This chain connects TRBV10-3 to TRBJ2-7, with D perhaps TRBD2 (5 bases). The V end lost 6 bases, the J end lost 0 bases, and 12 bases lay between the germline ends. The CDR3 runs to 14 residues. From germline, CDR1 is ENHRY and CDR2 SYGVKD. CDR3 amino acids: CAIRLALSSYEQYF. CDR3 nucleotide sequence: TGTGCCATCAGATTAGCGCTCAGCTCCTACGAGCAGTACTTC.

On this clone itself: The junction departs from the called germline gene at one end, perhaps through a read error. V usage is TRBV3-1 (or the pseudogene TRBV3-2) and J usage is TRBJ2-7; D is tentatively TRBD1 or TRBD2 (5 bases each). This CDR3 has 13 residues. Germline V gene sequence: CDR1 LGHDT, CDR2 YNNKEL (reference sequence). The CDR3 region has the DNA TGTGCCAGCAGCCAAGTGTTCAGTAACCGGTGGGGGTTC. The encoded protein is CASSQVFSNRWGF.